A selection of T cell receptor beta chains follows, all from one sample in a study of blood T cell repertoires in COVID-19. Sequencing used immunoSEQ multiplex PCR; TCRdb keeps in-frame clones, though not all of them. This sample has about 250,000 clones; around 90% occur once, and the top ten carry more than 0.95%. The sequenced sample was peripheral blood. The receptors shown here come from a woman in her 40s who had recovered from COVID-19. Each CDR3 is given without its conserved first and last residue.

ASSQAARGGYT,TRBV4-3
ASSHRTGLQETQY,TRBV6-2/TRBV6-3
ASSLQPGLGNQPQH,TRBV4-1
ASSHSRQGEWEETQY,TRBV23-1
ASTSGQGTDTQY,TRBV19
ASSQGWGQGALYGYT,TRBV4-3
ASSYATGEAF,TRBV6-2/TRBV6-3
SVGGTARGNTGELF,TRBV29-1
ATRRRDTGELF,TRBV10-2
ASSQARGQGPSPLH,TRBV4-3
ASTENRGSNQPQH,TRBV6-5
ATGGDNYGYT,TRBV2
ASSRGLAANTGELF,TRBV7-9
ASSQDLANYGYT,TRBV4-3
ASSTRVANEKLF,TRBV19
ASRGPGGGYT,TRBV12-3/TRBV12-4
ASSLSRLALEQY,TRBV27
AWSVGTGGGEAF,TRBV30
ASSVGGYYGYT,TRBV19
ATSEPGGRAQH,TRBV24-1
ASSYSRVSEAF,TRBV6-5
SASRGAGTDTQY,TRBV20-1
ASRRTGGSGNQPQH,TRBV19